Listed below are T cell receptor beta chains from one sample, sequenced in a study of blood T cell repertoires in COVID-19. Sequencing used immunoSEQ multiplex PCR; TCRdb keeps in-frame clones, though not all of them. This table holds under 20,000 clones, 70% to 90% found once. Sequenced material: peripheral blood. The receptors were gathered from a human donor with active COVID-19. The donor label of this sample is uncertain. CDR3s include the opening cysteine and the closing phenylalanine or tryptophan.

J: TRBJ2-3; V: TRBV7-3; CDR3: CASSLAGGHTDTQYF
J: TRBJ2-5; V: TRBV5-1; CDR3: CASRLWETQYF
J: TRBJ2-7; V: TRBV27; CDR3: CASSFFGGDLSEQYF
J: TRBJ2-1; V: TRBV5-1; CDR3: CASSLVIISGRVVEQFF
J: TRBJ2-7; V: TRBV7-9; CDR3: CASSLGPGYEQYF
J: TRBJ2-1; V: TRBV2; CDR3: CASSDNGGAVNEQFF
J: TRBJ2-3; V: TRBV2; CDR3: CASSAGLAGADTQYF
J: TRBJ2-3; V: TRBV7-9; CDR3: CASSLVAVASGGTDTQYF
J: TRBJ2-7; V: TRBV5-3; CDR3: CARSLRGTPGQSGLPHEQYF
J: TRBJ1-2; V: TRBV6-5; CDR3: CASGESYGYTF
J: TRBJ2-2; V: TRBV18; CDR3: CASSPSGELFF
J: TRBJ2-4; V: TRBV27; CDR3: CASSLGGRAAGAKNIQYF
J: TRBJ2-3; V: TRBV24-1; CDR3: CATSDSRRGTDTQYF
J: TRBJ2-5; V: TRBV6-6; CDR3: CASSPDRNGETQYF
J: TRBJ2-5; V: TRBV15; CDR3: CATSRDTSGLQETQYF
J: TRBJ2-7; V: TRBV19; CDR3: CASSTKGTSGPYEQYF
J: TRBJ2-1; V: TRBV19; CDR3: CASSINSGGPLNEQFF
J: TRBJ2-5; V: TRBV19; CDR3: CASRSLLGGVRETQYF
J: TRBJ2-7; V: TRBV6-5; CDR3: CASRGQGLGYEQYF
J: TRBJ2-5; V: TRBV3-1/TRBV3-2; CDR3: CASSTRGLAEKTQYF
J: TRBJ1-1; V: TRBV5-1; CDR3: CASSAQGPRNTEAFF
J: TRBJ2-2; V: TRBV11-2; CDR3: CASSTWTSGGENTGELFF
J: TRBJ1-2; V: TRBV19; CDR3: CASRDLGGQEFGYTF
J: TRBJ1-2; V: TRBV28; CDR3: CASSSGTGANGYTF
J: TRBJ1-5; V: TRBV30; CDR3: CAWNREGASGQPQHF
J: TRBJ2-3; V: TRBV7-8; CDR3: CASSAASGNTDTQYF
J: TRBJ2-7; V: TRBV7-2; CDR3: CASSLMGGGGSYEQYF
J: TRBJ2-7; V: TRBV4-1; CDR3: CASSRERQGPYEQYF
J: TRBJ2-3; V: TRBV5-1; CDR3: CASRQSVQGTDTQYF
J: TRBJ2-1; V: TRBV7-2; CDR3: CASSPTSGGAYEQFF
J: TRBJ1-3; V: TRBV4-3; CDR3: CASSQDGSHGATAIYF
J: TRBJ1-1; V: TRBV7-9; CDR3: CASSLGTVNTEAFF
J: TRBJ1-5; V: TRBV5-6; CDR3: CASSLPDQPQHF
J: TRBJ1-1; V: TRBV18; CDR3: CASSQTAGRAENTEAFF
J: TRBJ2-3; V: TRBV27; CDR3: CASSSEGGGDTQYF
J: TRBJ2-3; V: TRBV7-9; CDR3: CASRLAGGQGDTQYF
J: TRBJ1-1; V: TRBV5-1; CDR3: CASSPGGTGNTEAFF
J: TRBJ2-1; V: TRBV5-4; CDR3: CASSDEPPGWSNEQFF
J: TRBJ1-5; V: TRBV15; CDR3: CATSRGGPGQGFQWPQHF
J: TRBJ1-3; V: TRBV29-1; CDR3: CSVAGDSTYGSGNTIYF
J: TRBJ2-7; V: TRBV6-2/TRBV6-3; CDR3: CASSYSNRNNYEQYF
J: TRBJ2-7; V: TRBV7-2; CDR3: CASSRTVGYEQYF
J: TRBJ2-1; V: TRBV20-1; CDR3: CSARVREQFF
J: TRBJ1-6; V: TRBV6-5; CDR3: CATQSRERNSPLHF
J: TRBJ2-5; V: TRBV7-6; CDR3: CASSLSLSGRETQYF
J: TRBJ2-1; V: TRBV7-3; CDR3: CASSSPAGGGGGSYNEQFF